Listed below are T cell receptor beta chains from one sample, sequenced in a study of shared clonotypes between healthy human individuals. The repertoire was sequenced with immunoSEQ multiplex PCR; TCRdb's copy has only in-frame clones and lacks some. Seen here are approximately 650,000 clones, about 95% observed once, and the top ten hold over 0.09%. The sample was naive CD8+ T cells sorted from blood. These receptors all stem from a woman aged 25 to 45 in good health. CDR3s include the opening cysteine and the closing phenylalanine or tryptophan. A D gene is named only where the DNA matches it firmly. A row's size may be missing; if present it is once, few, many or a size class.

abundance | d_gene | j_gene | v_gene | CDR3nt | CDR3aa
NA | NA | TRBJ1-2 | TRBV2 | TGTGCCAGCAGGGTAGCAGAAGCTAACTATGGCTACACCTTC | CASRVAEANYGYTF
once | NA | TRBJ2-1 | TRBV11-1 | TGTGCCAGCAGCTTAGCTCGGGGCGCCTACAATGAGCAGTTCTTC | CASSLARGAYNEQFF
NA | NA | TRBJ2-3 | TRBV19 | TGTGCCAGTAGTTTAACCGCGTTCCAATGGGGGCATTCACAAGATACGCAGTATTTT | CASSLTAFQWGHSQDTQYF
NA | NA | TRBJ1-2 | TRBV2 | TGTGCCAGCACGCCCCCCATCGACTATGGCTACACCTTC | CASTPPIDYGYTF
NA | TRBD1 | TRBJ1-4 | TRBV4-1 | TGCGCCAGCAGCCAACCTGACAGGGGACGTAATGAAAAACTGTTTTTT | CASSQPDRGRNEKLFF
NA | NA | TRBJ1-2 | TRBV28 | TGTGCCAGCAGTGCATTCGTCGGGTATGGCTACACCTTC | CASSAFVGYGYTF
NA | NA | TRBJ1-2 | TRBV27 | TGTGCCAGCAGTTTAGGGGCTAACTATGGCTACACCTTC | CASSLGANYGYTF
NA | NA | TRBJ2-1 | TRBV6-1 | TGTGCCAGCAGCGGCCCCAGAAAGGATGAGCAGTTCTTC | CASSGPRKDEQFF
NA | TRBD1 | TRBJ2-1 | TRBV5-4 | TGTGCCAGCAGCCCGGGACAGGGGGAGTACAATGAGCAGTTCTTC | CASSPGQGEYNEQFF
NA | NA | TRBJ1-2 | TRBV29-1 | TGCAGCGCCGTGGGAGGAATCCTATCCGGTGGCTACACCTTC | CSAVGGILSGGYTF
NA | NA | TRBJ2-2 | TRBV6-6 | TGTGCCAGCAGTGTTACCGGGGAGCTGTTTTTT | CASSVTGELFF
NA | NA | TRBJ2-7 | TRBV4-1 | TGCGCCAGCAGCCATCTCCGGACGGCCTACGAGCAGTACTTC | CASSHLRTAYEQYF
once | TRBD1 | TRBJ1-2 | TRBV5-1 | TGCGCCAGCAGCTTGGGGGACAGGATATATGGCTACACCTTC | CASSLGDRIYGYTF
NA | NA | TRBJ2-5 | TRBV25-1 | TGTGCCAGCAGAACTAGCCACGGGGAGACCCAGTACTTC | CASRTSHGETQYF
few | NA | TRBJ1-5 | TRBV30 | TGTGCCTGGAGTGTTGAGCATAGCAATCAGCCCCAGCATTTT | CAWSVEHSNQPQHF